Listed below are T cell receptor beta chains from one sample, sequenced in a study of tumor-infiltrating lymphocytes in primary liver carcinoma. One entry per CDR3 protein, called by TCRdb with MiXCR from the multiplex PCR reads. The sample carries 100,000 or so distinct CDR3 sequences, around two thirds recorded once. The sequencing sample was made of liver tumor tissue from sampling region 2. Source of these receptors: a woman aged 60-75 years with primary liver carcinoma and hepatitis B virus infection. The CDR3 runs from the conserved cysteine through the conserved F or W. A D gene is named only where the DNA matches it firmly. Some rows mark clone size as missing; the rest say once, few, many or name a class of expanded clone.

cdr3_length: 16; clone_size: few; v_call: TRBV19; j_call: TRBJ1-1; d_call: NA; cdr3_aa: CASAVTGGRGNTEAFF; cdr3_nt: TGTGCCAGTGCAGTCACCGGGGGTAGGGGGAACACTGAAGCTTTCTTT
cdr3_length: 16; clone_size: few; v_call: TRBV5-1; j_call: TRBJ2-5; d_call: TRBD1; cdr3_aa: CASSLEGQGIAETQYF; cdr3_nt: TGCGCCAGCAGCTTGGAGGGACAGGGAATTGCGGAGACCCAGTACTTC
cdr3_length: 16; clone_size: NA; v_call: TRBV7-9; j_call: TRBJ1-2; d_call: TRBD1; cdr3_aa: CASSLVPFRQGEDYTF; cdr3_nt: TGTGCCAGCAGCTTAGTCCCATTTAGACAGGGTGAAGACTACACCTTC
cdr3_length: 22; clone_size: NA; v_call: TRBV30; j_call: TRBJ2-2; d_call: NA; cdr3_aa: CAWNVKGIPGRPPRANTGELFF; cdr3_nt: TGTGCGTGGAATGTAAAAGGGATCCCGGGACGTCCCCCTAGGGCGAACACCGGGGAGCTGTTTTTT
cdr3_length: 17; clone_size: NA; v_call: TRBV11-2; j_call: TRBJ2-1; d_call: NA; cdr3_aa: CDNSLTPTTFFNDEQFF; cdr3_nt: TGTGACAACAGCTTAACCCCGACAACCTTCTTCAATGATGAGCAGTTCTTC
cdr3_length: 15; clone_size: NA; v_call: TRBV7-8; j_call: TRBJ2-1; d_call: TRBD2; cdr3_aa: CVGSPGISGLYEQFF; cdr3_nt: TGTGTCGGCAGCCCCGGGATTAGCGGGTTATATGAGCAGTTCTTC
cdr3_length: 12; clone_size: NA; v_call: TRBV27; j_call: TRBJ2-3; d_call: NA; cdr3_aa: CASSPNTDTQYF; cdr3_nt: TGTGCCAGCAGTCCAAACACAGATACGCAGTATTTT
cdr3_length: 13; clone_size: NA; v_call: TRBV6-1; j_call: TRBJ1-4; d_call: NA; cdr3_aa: CSSSEATVGKLFF; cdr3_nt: TGTTCCAGTAGTGAGGCGACAGTGGGAAAACTGTTTTTT
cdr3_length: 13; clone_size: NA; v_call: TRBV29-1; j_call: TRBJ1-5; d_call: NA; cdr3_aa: CSVEFASLQPQHF; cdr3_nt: TGCAGCGTTGAGTTTGCCTCCCTCCAGCCCCAGCATTTT
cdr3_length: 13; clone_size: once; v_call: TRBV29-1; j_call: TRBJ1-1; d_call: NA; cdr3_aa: CSAWRREYTEAFF; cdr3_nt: TGCAGCGCCTGGCGACGGGAGTACACTGAAGCTTTCTTT
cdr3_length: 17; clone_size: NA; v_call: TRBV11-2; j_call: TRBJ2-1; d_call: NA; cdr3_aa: CASSLTHGRGYSGEQFF; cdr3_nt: TGTGCCAGTAGCTTAACCCACGGACGGGGGTACAGCGGTGAGCAGTTCTTC
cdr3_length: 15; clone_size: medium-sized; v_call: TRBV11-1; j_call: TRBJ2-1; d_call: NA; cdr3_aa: CASSLRRGNYNEQFF; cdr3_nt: TGTGCCAGCAGCTTAAGGCGGGGTAACTACAATGAGCAGTTCTTC
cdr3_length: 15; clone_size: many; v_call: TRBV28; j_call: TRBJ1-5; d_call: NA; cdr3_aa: CASSLRGFSNQPQHF; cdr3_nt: TGTGCCAGCAGTTTGAGGGGTTTTAGCAATCAGCCCCAGCATTTT
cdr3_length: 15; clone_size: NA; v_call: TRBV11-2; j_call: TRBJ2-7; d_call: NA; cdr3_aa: CTSSSSPSLGSEQYF; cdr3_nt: TGCACTAGCAGCTCCTCCCCCTCCTTAGGAAGTGAGCAGTACTTC
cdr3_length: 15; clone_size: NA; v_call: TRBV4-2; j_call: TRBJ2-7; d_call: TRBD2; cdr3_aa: CVSSQATSASYELYF; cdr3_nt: TGTGTCAGCAGCCAAGCGACTAGCGCCTCCTACGAGCTGTACTTC
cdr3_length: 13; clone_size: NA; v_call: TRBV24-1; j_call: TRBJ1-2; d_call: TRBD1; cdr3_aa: CAISVDRGFGYTF; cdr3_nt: TGTGCCATCAGTGTCGACAGGGGATTTGGCTACACCTTC